A selection of T cell receptor beta chains follows, all from one sample in a study of OX40 agonist ivuxolimab in advanced cancers. The assay was immunoSEQ multiplex PCR, and TCRdb's table has in-frame clones only and misses some. The data show some 16,000 clones, around 88% seen once. Here the sequenced sample was CD4+ or CD8+ T cells sorted from blood, taken in a trial of the OX40 agonist ivuxolimab. The receptors were gathered from an adult with an advanced solid tumor such as melanoma, head and neck, liver or kidney cancer. The CDR3 runs from the conserved cysteine through the conserved F or W. A D gene is named only where the DNA matches it firmly. The size entry is marked missing in some rows and otherwise reads once, few, many or a size class.

d_call	v_call	j_call	clone_size	cdr3_aa	cdr3_nt
TRBD1	TRBV5-1	TRBJ2-7	-	CASSPTGGVPYEQYF	TGCGCCAGCAGCCCGACAGGGGGGGTCCCCTACGAGCAGTACTTC
TRBD2	TRBV9	TRBJ2-1	-	CASSSVTSGRTSYNEQFF	TGTGCCAGCAGCTCCGTCACTAGCGGGAGGACCTCCTACAATGAGCAGTTCTTC
TRBD1	TRBV15	TRBJ2-7	-	CATSRELGGGSYEQYF	TGTGCCACCAGCAGAGAATTAGGGGGCGGGTCCTACGAGCAGTACTTC
-	TRBV18	TRBJ1-5	-	CASSRDSNQPQHF	TGTGCCAGCTCAAGGGACTCAAATCAGCCCCAGCATTTT
-	TRBV27	TRBJ2-5	-	CASSRLQETQYF	TGTGCCAGCAGTCGACTCCAAGAGACCCAGTACTTC
TRBD2	TRBV7-7	TRBJ2-5	-	CASSLGLAGGETQYF	TGTGCCAGCAGCTTAGGACTAGCGGGAGGAGAGACCCAGTACTTC
TRBD1	TRBV6-6	TRBJ2-7	once	CASSYGTGFYEQYF	TGTGCCAGCAGTTACGGGACAGGGTTCTACGAGCAGTACTTC
TRBD2	TRBV29-1	TRBJ2-1	-	CSGGVAGGGEQFF	TGCAGCGGCGGGGTAGCGGGAGGTGGTGAGCAGTTCTTC
-	TRBV9	TRBJ2-3	-	CASSPIWGTDTQYF	TGTGCCAGCAGCCCAATATGGGGCACAGATACGCAGTATTTT
TRBD1	TRBV6-5	TRBJ2-7	-	CASSGGTGGYYEQYF	TGTGCCAGCAGTGGCGGGACAGGGGGCTACTACGAGCAGTACTTC
TRBD2	TRBV9	TRBJ2-5	-	CASSAGRTSGMETQYF	TGTGCCAGCAGCGCTGGGCGGACTAGCGGGATGGAGACCCAGTACTTC
-	TRBV27	TRBJ1-5	-	CASRSGGAGNQPQHF	TGTGCCAGTCGCAGTGGAGGGGCCGGCAATCAGCCCCAGCATTTT
-	TRBV2	TRBJ1-6	-	CASSQGPSSYNSPLHF	TGTGCCAGCAGCCAGGGGCCGAGCTCCTATAATTCACCCCTCCACTTT
-	TRBV2	TRBJ2-7	few	CASSERGSIYEQYF	TGTGCCAGCAGTGAAAGGGGCAGTATCTACGAGCAGTACTTC
-	TRBV6-1	TRBJ2-1	-	CASSLDSNEQFF	TGTGCCAGCAGCCTGGACAGCAATGAGCAGTTCTTC
-	TRBV7-9	TRBJ1-1	-	CASSLSGHLNTEAFF	TGTGCCAGCAGCTTATCGGGACACTTGAACACTGAAGCTTTCTTT
TRBD1	TRBV19	TRBJ2-7	-	CASSAPRDSRRGYEQYF	TGTGCCAGTAGTGCCCCCCGGGACAGCCGCAGGGGTTACGAGCAGTACTTC
-	TRBV11-2	TRBJ2-2	-	CASSHLIRDTHTGELFF	TGTGCCAGCAGCCATTTGATCCGGGACACACACACCGGGGAGCTGTTTTTT
-	TRBV2	TRBJ2-2	-	CASRGPGNTGELFF	TGTGCCAGCAGGGGACCGGGGAACACCGGGGAGCTGTTTTTT
-	TRBV7-8	TRBJ2-3	-	CASSPPREDTQYF	TGTGCCAGCAGCCCCCCCAGGGAGGATACGCAGTATTTT
TRBD1	TRBV10-3	TRBJ2-5	-	CAISDFGAGGRETQYF	TGTGCCATCAGTGACTTTGGGGCAGGGGGCAGGGAGACCCAGTACTTC
-	TRBV7-3	TRBJ1-3	-	CASSFPGFSSGNTIYF	TGTGCCAGCAGCTTCCCTGGGTTCAGCTCTGGAAACACCATATATTTT
TRBD2	TRBV19	TRBJ2-7	-	CASSIVAGGYEQYF	TGTGCCAGTAGTATTGTAGCGGGAGGGTACGAGCAGTACTTC
-	TRBV11-2	TRBJ2-1	-	CASSAPVPVPNEQFF	TGTGCCAGCAGCGCTCCGGTACCTGTGCCGAATGAGCAGTTCTTC
-	TRBV5-6	TRBJ2-2	-	CASSPFRGWTGELFF	TGTGCCAGCAGCCCTTTCAGGGGTTGGACCGGGGAGCTGTTTTTT
-	TRBV27	TRBJ2-5	-	CASSLLAHQETQYF	TGTGCCAGCAGTTTATTAGCGCACCAAGAGACCCAGTACTTC
-	TRBV5-1	TRBJ2-5	-	CASSPLGSLQETQYF	TGCGCCAGCAGCCCTCTGGGGAGTCTACAAGAGACCCAGTACTTC
TRBD1	TRBV19	TRBJ1-3	-	CASVDRGSGNTIYF	TGTGCCAGTGTCGACAGGGGCTCTGGAAACACCATATATTTT
TRBD2	TRBV28	TRBJ2-1	once	CASRIAGTYNEQFF	TGTGCCAGCAGGATAGCGGGCACCTACAATGAGCAGTTCTTC
TRBD1	TRBV28	TRBJ1-1	-	CASLTGGIEAFF	TGTGCCAGCCTTACAGGGGGCATTGAAGCTTTCTTT
-	TRBV6-1	TRBJ2-4	-	CASSERGGSKAKNIQYF	TGTGCCAGCAGTGAAAGGGGGGGGTCTAAAGCCAAAAACATTCAGTACTTC
TRBD1	TRBV11-2	TRBJ1-2	-	CASSDRGQGADGYTF	TGTGCCAGCAGCGATAGGGGACAGGGGGCTGATGGCTACACCTTC
TRBD2	TRBV10-3	TRBJ2-5	-	CAIRLAGQETQYF	TGTGCCATCCGCCTAGCGGGCCAAGAGACCCAGTACTTC
-	TRBV11-3	TRBJ2-3	once	CASSSRGGGQWTQYF	TGTGCCAGCAGCTCCCGTGGTGGGGGTCAATGGACGCAGTATTTT
-	TRBV11-2	TRBJ1-2	-	CASSLTTAGGRGPPGYTF	TGTGCCAGCAGCTTAACCACCGCGGGGGGCCGGGGCCCTCCGGGCTACACCTTC
TRBD2	TRBV7-9	TRBJ2-1	-	CASSTRDYYREQFF	TGTGCCAGCAGCACCCGGGACTACTACCGGGAGCAGTTCTTC